Following are 5 T cell receptor beta chains from one sample sequenced in a study of regulatory T cells in long-lasting Graves disease. TCR beta libraries were built with iRepertoire HTBI primers and Arm-PCR of CDR3 regions. TCRdb fed the multiplex PCR reads into MiXCR, producing one record per CDR3 protein. The table lists 450,000 or so distinct CDR3 sequences, around a fifth of them singletons. Time point reported: persistent/refractory GD, antithyroid drugs over 5 years with positive TRAb. The authors made the TCR library using RNA they extracted from PBMCs. The source material was peripheral blood mononuclear cells (PBMCs), sampled when the disease was refractory, from a patient treated with antithyroid drugs. All receptors derive from a female donor with Graves disease.

The table lists this clonotype with a few counts. A much bigger clone sits one base away, suggesting this may be a read error. This chain connects TRBV25-1 to TRBJ2-5; no definite D call. The CDR3 loop spans 11 amino acids. V shed 3 bases and J shed 4 bases, with 3 bases lying between them. Germline-derived CDR1 and CDR2 are MGHDK and SYGVNS. The CDR3 sequence: CASSDVETQYF. In nucleotides, the CDR3 is TGTGCCAGCAGTGATGTAGAGACCCAGTACTTC.

This clonotype was counted many times. The J gene is TRBJ1-5, the V gene TRBV9; D is ambiguous. The CDR3 runs 14 residues. V lost 3 bases to trimming and J lost 0 bases, with 7 bases between them. Germline values: CDR1 SGDLS, CDR2 YYNGEE. The CDR3 DNA reads TGTGCCAGCAGCGCCGATAGTAGCAATCAGCCCCAGCATTTT. Translated, it gives CASSADSSNQPQHF.

In this sample, this clonotype turned up many times. The chain recombines TRBV29-1 with TRBJ1-2, with D possibly being TRBD1 (5 bases). This CDR3 is built from 12 residues. With 7 bases removed from V and 7 bases from J, the gap between germline ends came to 16 bases. Per germline, CDR1 SQVTM and CDR2 ANQGSEA. CDR3 loop: CSAKGAMGGYTF. The CDR3 DNA reads as TGCAGCGCCAAAGGGGCCATGGGTGGCTACACCTTC.

The rearrangement uses TRBV20-1 and TRBJ2-7, with 9 bases that match TRBD1. V gave up 5 bases and J gave up 5 bases; unmatched junction bases: 10. Germline CDR1 is DFQATT and CDR2 is SNEGSKA (reference sequence). CDR3 length: 14 residues. Here the CDR3 reads CSAARDRVIHEQYF. DNA for the CDR3: TGCAGTGCTGCCCGGGACAGGGTGATCCACGAGCAGTACTTC.

Ten or more counts support this clonotype. An end of the junction differs from the germline gene, which may be a read error. The rearrangement joins TRBV7-7 to TRBJ2-5; D not certain. The CDR3 contains 13 residues. Germline V gene lookup returns CDR1 SSHAT and CDR2 FNYEAQ (reference sequence). CDR3 sequence (DNA): TGTGCTAGCAGCTTAGAGATTTCGGAGACCCAGTACTTC. Protein product: CASSLEISETQYF.